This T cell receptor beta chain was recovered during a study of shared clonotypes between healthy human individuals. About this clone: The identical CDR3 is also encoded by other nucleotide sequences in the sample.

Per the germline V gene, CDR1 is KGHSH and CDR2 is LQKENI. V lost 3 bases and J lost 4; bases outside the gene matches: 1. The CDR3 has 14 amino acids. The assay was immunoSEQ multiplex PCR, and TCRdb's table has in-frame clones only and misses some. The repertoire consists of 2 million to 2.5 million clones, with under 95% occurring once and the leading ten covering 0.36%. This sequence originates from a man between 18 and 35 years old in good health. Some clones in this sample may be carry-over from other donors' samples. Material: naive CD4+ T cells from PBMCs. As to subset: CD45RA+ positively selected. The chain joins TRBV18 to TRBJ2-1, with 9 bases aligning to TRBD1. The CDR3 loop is CASSPGTGYNEQFF. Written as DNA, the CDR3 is TGTGCCAGCTCACCGGGGACAGGGTACAATGAGCAGTTCTTC.